The source of this TCR beta chain is a study of blood T cell repertoires in COVID-19. Study-wide background: Sources were T cells, B-cell-depleted T cells, or PBMCs; the material itself was cDNA or gDNA.

This study enrolled people aged about 18 to 90 from 20 to 25 US geographic areas. Clones were read by immunoSEQ multiplex PCR, and TCRdb kept only the in-frame ones, dropping some. The table shows some 240,000 clones, with about 80% occurring only once. The ends were cut back, 0 bases at V and 0 bases at J, with 9 bases in the middle. The CDR3 length is 16 residues. CDR1 is SGHRS and CDR2 is YFSETQ in the germline V gene. The receptor was isolated from a man aged 50 to 60 who had recovered from COVID-19. The chain joins TRBV5-1 to TRBJ1-4; D is ambiguous. The sequenced sample was PBMCs or T cells enriched from blood (not recorded which). The CDR3 region is CASSLGRSSTNEKLFF. The CDR3 nucleotides are TGCGCCAGCAGCTTGGGTAGAAGCTCAACTAATGAAAAACTGTTTTTT.